The clone carrying this T cell receptor (beta chain) was counted a single time. This sample is part of a study of blood T cell repertoires in COVID-19. About the study: Nucleic acid was either cDNA or gDNA, and it came from T cells, B-cell-depleted T cells, or PBMCs.

Germline V gives CDR1 SGHTA, CDR2 FQGNSA. The CDR3 totals 12 residues. V was pared by 6 bases and J by 15 bases, with 10 bases of the junction left unmatched. Methods used by the authors: Reference gene primer amplification gave estimated nucleated cell counts. Profiling relied on immunoSEQ multiplex PCR, and the TCRdb table lists in-frame clones only, not all of them. V and J calls and clone size are copied from that table; D and trimming were computed from the DNA. The data contain 250,000 to 350,000 clones, around 90% of them singletons. This TCR came from a man aged 18 to 30 with active or convalescent COVID-19. Input material: peripheral blood. This chain links TRBV7-2 with TRBJ2-1; 8 nucleotides agree with TRBD1. CDR3 residues: CASSFGQGERFF. The CDR3 DNA reads TGTGCCAGCAGTTTCGGACAGGGTGAGAGGTTCTTC.